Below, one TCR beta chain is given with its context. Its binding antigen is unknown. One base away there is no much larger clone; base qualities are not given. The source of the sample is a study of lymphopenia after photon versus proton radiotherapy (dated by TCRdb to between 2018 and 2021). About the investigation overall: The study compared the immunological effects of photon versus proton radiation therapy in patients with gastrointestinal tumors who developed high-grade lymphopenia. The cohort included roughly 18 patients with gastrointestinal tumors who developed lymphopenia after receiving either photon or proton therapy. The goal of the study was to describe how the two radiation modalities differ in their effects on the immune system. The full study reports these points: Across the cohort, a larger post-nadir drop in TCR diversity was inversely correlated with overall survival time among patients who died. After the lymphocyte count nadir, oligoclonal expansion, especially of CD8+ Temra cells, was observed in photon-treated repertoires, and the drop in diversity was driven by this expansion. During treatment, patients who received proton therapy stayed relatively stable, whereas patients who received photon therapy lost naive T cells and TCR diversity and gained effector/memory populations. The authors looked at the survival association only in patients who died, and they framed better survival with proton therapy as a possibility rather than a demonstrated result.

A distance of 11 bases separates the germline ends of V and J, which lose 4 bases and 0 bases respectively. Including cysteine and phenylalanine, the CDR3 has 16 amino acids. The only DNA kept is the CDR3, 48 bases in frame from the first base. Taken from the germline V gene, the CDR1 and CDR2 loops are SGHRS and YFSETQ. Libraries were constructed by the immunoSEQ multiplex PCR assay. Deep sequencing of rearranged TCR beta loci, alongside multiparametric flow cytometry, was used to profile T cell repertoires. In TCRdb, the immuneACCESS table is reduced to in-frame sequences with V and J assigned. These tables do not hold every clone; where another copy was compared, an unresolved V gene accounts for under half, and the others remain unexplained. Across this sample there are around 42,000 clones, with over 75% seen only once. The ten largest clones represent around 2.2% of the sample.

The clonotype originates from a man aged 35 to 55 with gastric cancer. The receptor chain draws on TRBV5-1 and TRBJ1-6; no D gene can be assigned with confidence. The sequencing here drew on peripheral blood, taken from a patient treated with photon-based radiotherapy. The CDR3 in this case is CASSPGVSSYNSPLHF. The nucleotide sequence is TGCGCCAGCAGCCCAGGTGTGAGCTCCTATAATTCACCCCTCCACTTT.